The TCR beta chain under discussion was sequenced for a study of identifying expanded T cells in peripheral blood. Method: immunoSEQ multiplex PCR; TCRdb's copy keeps in-frame clones and lacks some. The table has about 58,000 clones, more than 70% seen once. CDR3 length: 15 residues. In germline, CDR1 is MDHEN, CDR2 SYDVKM. The ends lost 4 bases at V and 1 base at J; junction bases unmatched: 5. The receptor's source is a person between 18 and 69 years old in good health. The J gene is TRBJ2-3, the V gene TRBV28; 7 bases are shared with TRBD2. Source material: blood. The CDR3 DNA reads TGTGCCAGCAGTTATCCTAGCGGAGGCACAGATACGCAGTATTTT. Amino acids: CASSYPSGGTDTQYF. The whole variable domain, filled in from reference TRBV28 and TRBJ2-3, reads DVKVTQSSRYLVKRTGEKVFLECVQDMDHENMFWYRQDPGLGLRLIYFSYDVKMKEKGDIPEGYSVSREKKERFSLILESASTNQTSMYLCASSYPSGGTDTQYFGPGTRLTVL.